Following are 19 T cell receptor beta chains from one sample sequenced in a study of T-cell reconstitution after alpha-beta-depleted transplantation in children. Unique molecular identifiers were used in preparing the TCRbeta library. TCRdb reanalysed the PCR reads using MiXCR and keeps one entry per CDR3 protein. Of around 52,000 distinct CDR3 sequences in the sample, more than 5% are singletons; the top ten hold under 35%. Here the sequenced sample was PBMCs, mostly from graft donor cells, taken 60 days after TCRalphabeta/CD19-depleted stem cell transplant. The receptors were sampled from a female patient aged 2-9 years who had a stem cell transplant for aplastic anemia, so the T cells may come from the graft donor.

This clonotype was counted at least ten times. The J gene is TRBJ2-4, the V gene TRBV9; 7 bases match TRBD1. This CDR3 region has 14 residues. The germline CDR1 and CDR2 sequences are SGDLS and YYNGEE. The V gene end was trimmed by 3 bases and the J gene end by 7 bases; junction bases not matched to a gene: 7. The CDR3 coding sequence is TGTGCCAGCAGCGCGGGACAGCCTGGCAACATTCAGTACTTC. This translates into CASSAGQPGNIQYF.

This clonotype was counted many times. The V call is TRBV19, the J call TRBJ2-1; TRBD2 matches 9 bases. The CDR3 loop spans 17 amino acids. Germline values: CDR1 LNHDA, CDR2 SQIVND (reference sequence). J gave up 7 bases and V 4 bases, and 14 bases lay outside the gene matches. The CDR3 spells CASSKVLIAGEPNEQFF. The CDR3 region has the DNA TGTGCCAGTAGTAAAGTCCTAATAGCGGGAGAGCCGAATGAGCAGTTCTTC.

This clonotype was observed many times. The rearrangement uses TRBV10-3 and TRBJ1-1; TRBD1 might be the D (6 bases). The CDR3 has 12 amino acids. Germline CDR1 is ENHRY and CDR2 is SYGVKD. Trimming stripped 7 bases from V and 7 bases from J, with 13 bases between. This chain's CDR3 is CAIKGDTGEAFF. In nucleotides, the CDR3 is TGTGCCATCAAAGGGGACACTGGTGAAGCTTTCTTT.

At least ten counts were recorded for this clonotype. The chain employs TRBV5-6 and TRBJ2-7, with D possibly TRBD2 on 5 matching bases. This CDR3 spans 11 amino acids. The V end lost 6 bases, the J end lost 7 bases, and 11 bases lay between the germline ends. CDR1 is SGHDT and CDR2 is YYEEEE in the germline V gene. In nucleotides, the CDR3 is TGTGCCAGCAAGAGGGCCAGGGAGCAGTACTTC. This translates into CASKRAREQYF.

There are many counts of this clonotype. V usage is TRBV2 and J usage is TRBJ2-1, with 7 bases that match TRBD1. There are 16 residues in the CDR3. V was clipped by 6 bases and J by 7 bases; unmatched bases: 15. Germline V gives CDR1 SNHLY, CDR2 FYNNEI. CDR3 in amino acids: CASRSKTGFRGNEQFF. The CDR3 DNA follows: TGTGCCAGCAGATCTAAGACAGGGTTTAGAGGAAATGAGCAGTTCTTC.

This clonotype has at least ten counts. The J gene is TRBJ2-5, the V gene TRBV18, with D possibly matching TRBD2 (5 bases). CDR1 KGHSH and CDR2 LQKENI come from the germline V gene. The CDR3 sequence is 13 residues long. V was trimmed by 6 bases and J by 7 bases, leaving 15 bases between them. The chain's CDR3 is CASSPDYPGTQYF. The CDR3 region has the DNA TGTGCCAGCTCCCCAGACTACCCAGGGACCCAGTACTTC.

This clonotype has ten or more counts. The CDR3 reads CASSRGRERYNEQFF. CDR3 in DNA: TGCGCCAGCAGTAGGGGGCGGGAGCGGTACAATGAGCAGTTCTTC. This sequence joins TRBV4-3 and TRBJ2-1, with D perhaps assigned TRBD1 or TRBD2 (7 bases each). The CDR3 consists of 15 residues. The V and J ends lost 6 bases and 4 bases respectively, with 16 bases between them. Germline V lookup: CDR1 LGHNA, CDR2 YSLEER.

This clonotype was seen at least ten times. V gene TRBV3-1 combines with J gene TRBJ2-1; no clear D. Looked up from germline, CDR1 is LGHDT and CDR2 is YNNKEL (reference sequence). This CDR3 region has 13 residues. V lost 0 bases and J lost 6, with 6 bases in between. The CDR3 DNA reads TGTGCCAGCAGCCAAGATCTTACCAATGAGCAGTTCTTC. This codes for CASSQDLTNEQFF.

On this clonotype: A much bigger clone sits one base away, suggesting this may be a read error. CDR3 DNA sequence: TGCGCCAGCAGCCCCGCGGTAGAGGGCATTAACACTGAAGCTTTCTTT. Translated, it gives CASSPAVEGINTEAFF. The rearrangement joins TRBV4-1 to TRBJ1-1; no clear D gene. V was cut by 4 bases and J by 2 bases, with 17 bases left in between. The CDR3 has 16 residues. The germline V gene has CDR1 MGHRA and CDR2 YSYEKL.

The chain joins TRBV12-3 or TRBV12-4 to TRBJ1-2; D unresolved. The ends were cut back, 3 bases at V and 6 bases at J, with 8 bases in the middle. The CDR3 totals 12 residues. The CDR3 bases are TGTGCCAGCAGTTTGTCACCCGATGGCTACACCTTC. Translated, it gives CASSLSPDGYTF.

This clonotype was found many times. The gene calls are TRBV27 and TRBJ1-1; the match to TRBD1 covers 9 bases. Germline values: CDR1 MNHEY, CDR2 SMNVEV (reference sequence). The CDR3 contains 16 residues. Losses at the gene ends were 7 bases for V and 4 bases for J; bases not matched to a gene: 13. The CDR3 protein is CASTSLSGQGGTEAFF. DNA of the CDR3: TGTGCCAGCACTTCACTCTCGGGACAGGGAGGCACTGAAGCTTTCTTT.

This clonotype was seen more than once but under ten times. V is TRBV18 and J is TRBJ1-5; 8 bases map to TRBD1. CDR3 size: 15 residues. CDR1 is KGHSH and CDR2 is LQKENI in the germline V gene. The V and J ends lost 6 bases and 5 bases, in that order; junction bases with no gene match: 9. CDR3 in DNA: TGTGCCAGCTCTCACGGGACAGGCACTTATCAGCCCCAGCATTTT. This codes for CASSHGTGTYQPQHF.

Many counts were recorded for this clonotype. The genes are TRBV20-1 and TRBJ2-2; 10 bases are a match to TRBD2. The germline V gene encodes CDR1 DFQATT and CDR2 SNEGSKA (reference sequence). The CDR3 has 15 amino acids. The junction had 9 bases not matched to a gene; V was cut back by 3 bases and J by 8 bases. The chain's CDR3 is CSASVLAGARGELFF. CDR3 nucleotides: TGCAGTGCTAGTGTCCTAGCGGGGGCGAGGGGGGAGCTGTTTTTT.

For this clonotype: No DNA is shown, since the ends of the CDR3 on it are uncertain; the CDR3 is the one TCRdb lists. The V gene is TRBV12-3 or TRBV12-4, the J gene TRBJ2-2. The CDR3 numbers 13 amino acids, ends counted. The CDR3 sequence is CASSLWSGELFFF.

This clonotype appeared many times. The chain has TRBV7-6 and TRBJ2-5; 8 bases match TRBD1. This CDR3 contains 14 residues. V dropped 1 base and J dropped 2; count of bases not matched to a gene: 0. CDR1 and CDR2 (germline): SGHVS, FNYEAQ. The CDR3 DNA sequence: TGTGCCAGCAGCTTAGACAGGGGGCAAGAGACCCAGTACTTC. As protein: CASSLDRGQETQYF.

This clonotype has a count of ten or more. The gene calls are TRBV7-6 and TRBJ2-3; D is ambiguous. Trimming took off 5 bases at V and 5 bases at J, with 11 bases between the two ends. Per germline, CDR1 SGHVS and CDR2 FNYEAQ. CDR3 length: 13 amino acids. In nucleotides, the CDR3 is TGTGCCAGCAGCCCACCTGGGGTAGATACGCAGTATTTT. Residues: CASSPPGVDTQYF. Combining the CDR3 with reference TRBV7-6 and TRBJ2-3 gives the whole variable domain GAGVSQSPRYKVTKRGQDVALRCDPISGHVSLYWYRQALGQGPEFLTYFNYEAQQDKSGLPNDRFSAERPEGSISTLTIQRTEQRDSAMYRCASSPPGVDTQYFGPGTRLTVL.

Many counts were recorded for this clonotype. The chain employs TRBV7-8 and TRBJ2-3; perhaps D is TRBD1 or TRBD2 (6 bases each). Between the trimmed V and J ends, which lost 4 bases and 6 bases, there was a span of 14 bases. Germline V gives CDR1 SGHVS, CDR2 FQNEAQ. The CDR3 length is 14 residues. DNA of the CDR3: TGTGCCAGCAGCTCAGGCCCGGGGGCTGATACGCAGTATTTT. It specifies CASSSGPGADTQYF.

This chain links TRBV20-1 with TRBJ1-4; the D is unclear. Germline-derived CDR1 and CDR2 are DFQATT and SNEGSKA (reference sequence). V was trimmed by 6 bases and J by 0 bases, leaving 8 bases between them. The CDR3 consists of 13 residues. CDR3 sequence reads: CSAQSATNEKLFF. The CDR3 DNA follows: TGCAGTGCACAGTCTGCAACTAATGAAAAACTGTTTTTT.

The chain is built from TRBV5-1 and TRBJ2-5, with D possibly matching TRBD1 (5 bases). With 6 bases removed from V and 5 bases from J, the gap between germline ends came to 11 bases. The CDR3 extends over 12 amino acids. CDR1 SGHRS and CDR2 YFSETQ come from the germline V gene. The DNA of the CDR3 is TGCGCCAGCAACCGGCCAGGGGAGACCCAGTACTTC. It is translated as CASNRPGETQYF.